These 26 T cell receptor beta chains originate from one sample sequenced in a study of a mutant IDH1 vaccine in newly diagnosed glioma. Time point: week 23, last vaccination. Doses of 300 ug of mutant IDH1 20-mer peptide were given with topical imiquimod. Profiled with immunoSEQ multiplex PCR; TCRdb holds only in-frame clones, not every one. This table holds roughly 60,000 clones, roughly 84% found once. These TCRs' antigens remain unknown. This sample comprised PBMCs, obtained from a glioma patient whose treatment included an IDH1 peptide vaccine. These TCRs come from a man aged 25-45 years with glioma.

This clone was detected once. The CDR3 is CASSGPILAGEKYNEQFF. The DNA of the CDR3 is TGTGCCAGCAGCGGACCGATTTTAGCGGGGGAGAAATACAATGAGCAGTTCTTC. This chain connects TRBV9 to TRBJ2-1; 9 bases line up with TRBD2. With 3 bases clipped from V and 4 bases from J, the junction kept 14 bases outside the gene matches. The CDR3 sequence is 18 residues long. The germline V gene encodes CDR1 SGDLS and CDR2 YYNGEE.

The chain has TRBV4-1 and TRBJ1-2, with D possibly TRBD1 on 6 matching bases. CDR3 length equals 18 residues. V shed 1 base and J shed 4 bases, with 22 bases lying between them. Germline CDR1 is MGHRA and CDR2 is YSYEKL. CDR3 sequence (DNA): TGCGCCAGCAGCCAAGCCCTTCGCTCAGGGGCTAAACTCTATGGCTACACCTTC. Translated: CASSQALRSGAKLYGYTF.

This clone appeared once. The chain employs TRBV4-2 and TRBJ2-4; 7 bases fit TRBD1. Losses at the gene ends were 8 bases for V and 3 bases for J; bases not matched to a gene: 10. There are 15 residues in the CDR3. Germline assignment: CDR1 LGHNA and CDR2 YNFKEQ. CDR3: CASGPRGGGKNIQYF. Here the CDR3 DNA reads TGTGCCAGCGGGCCCCGAGGGGGCGGCAAAAACATTCAGTACTTC.

The chain employs TRBV27 and TRBJ2-7; possible D gene TRBD1, 6 bases. Trimming stripped 6 bases from V and 0 bases from J, with 15 bases between. There are 15 residues in the CDR3. Looked up from germline, CDR1 is MNHEY and CDR2 is SMNVEV (reference sequence). CDR3 bases: TGTGCCAGCAGATATACAGGGCACAACTCCTACGAGCAGTACTTC. Amino acids: CASRYTGHNSYEQYF.

This sequence joins TRBV11-3 and TRBJ2-1; D gene uncertain. Trimming removed 5 bases at V and 8 bases at J, with 10 bases between. Germline CDR1 reads SGHNT; CDR2 reads YENEEA. The CDR3 spans 12 residues. The DNA of the CDR3 is TGTGCCAGCAGCCATTTAGGCGATGAGCAGTTCTTC. Translating gives CASSHLGDEQFF.

The rearrangement links TRBV13 to TRBJ1-2; a possible D gene is TRBD1 (6 bases). V dropped 6 bases and J dropped 6 bases, with 17 bases sitting between them. The CDR3 has 14 residues. The germline gives CDR1 PRHDT, CDR2 FYEKMQ (reference sequence). The CDR3 reads CASSSGTRGDGYTF. Here the CDR3 DNA reads TGTGCCAGCAGTTCCGGGACCAGGGGTGATGGCTACACCTTC.

This chain links TRBV5-1 with TRBJ2-6; no firm D call. Looked up from germline, CDR1 is SGHRS and CDR2 is YFSETQ. The CDR3 runs to 16 residues. Between the trimmed V and J ends, which lost 0 bases and 0 bases, there was a span of 7 bases. The CDR3 DNA sequence: TGCGCCAGCAGCTTGGATATGAGCTCTGGGGCCAACGTCCTGACTTTC. Its translation is CASSLDMSSGANVLTF.

The chain couples TRBV19 to TRBJ2-7; D perhaps matches TRBD2 (6 bases). The V gene's germline CDR1 is LNHDA and CDR2 SQIVND (reference sequence). This CDR3 is 13 amino acids long. V lost 5 bases, J lost 6 bases, and 14 bases lay in between. The CDR3 loop reads CASSQEGRGEQYF. The CDR3 nucleotides read TGTGCCAGTAGTCAGGAAGGGCGGGGCGAGCAGTACTTC.

CDR3 loop: CASSISGANVLTF. As DNA, the CDR3 is TGTGCCAGTAGTATCTCTGGGGCCAACGTCCTGACTTTC. This sequence joins TRBV19 and TRBJ2-6; D unclear. This CDR3 comprises 13 residues. Between the trimmed V and J ends, which lost 3 bases and 0 bases, there was a span of 0 bases. Germline-derived CDR1 and CDR2 are LNHDA and SQIVND (reference sequence).

The chain combines TRBV7-9 with TRBJ1-1, with TRBD1 matching 9 bases. From germline, CDR1 is SEHNR and CDR2 FQNEAQ (reference sequence). The CDR3 is 13 residues long. J was trimmed by 5 bases and V by 6 bases; bases with no gene match: 4. For the CDR3, the DNA is TGTGCCAGCAGTAGGGGACAGGGAACTGAAGCTTTCTTT. The encoded protein is CASSRGQGTEAFF.

The rearrangement uses TRBV4-1 and TRBJ1-4; D possibly corresponds to TRBD1 (5 bases). The CDR3 runs 16 residues. Trimming left V 0 bases short and J 7 bases short, with 15 bases between. CDR1 is MGHRA and CDR2 is YSYEKL in the germline V gene. The CDR3 DNA reads as TGCGCCAGCAGCCAAGATCATGGGGCGTTTGGTGAAAAACTGTTTTTT. Its translation: CASSQDHGAFGEKLFF.

In this sample, this clone turned up a few times. This chain joins TRBV11-2 and TRBJ2-6, with D perhaps matching TRBD1 (6 bases). Germline V gives CDR1 SGHAT, CDR2 FQNNGV. The CDR3 has 17 residues. Trimming left V 3 bases short and J 0 bases short, with 12 bases between. The CDR3 protein is CASSLTGSDSGANVLTF. Here the CDR3 DNA reads TGTGCCAGCAGCTTGACAGGATCTGACTCTGGGGCCAACGTCCTGACTTTC.

The V and J genes are TRBV6-5 and TRBJ2-7; D could derive from TRBD1 or TRBD2 (5 bases each). Germline V gene sequence: CDR1 MNHEY, CDR2 SVGAGI. The length of the CDR3 is 14 residues. V was pared by 6 bases and J by 3 bases, with 15 bases between. As DNA, the CDR3 is TGTGCCAGCAGACGACAGACCGGAGGCTACGAGCAGTACTTC. Translating gives CASRRQTGGYEQYF.

The chain employs TRBV12-5 and TRBJ1-1; D ambiguous. Trimming left V 1 base short and J 0 bases short, with 9 bases between. The CDR3 extends over 15 amino acids. The germline V gene has CDR1 LGHNT and CDR2 FRNRAP. The CDR3 reads CASGLETNLNTEAFF. CDR3 nucleotides: TGTGCTAGTGGTTTGGAAACAAACCTGAACACTGAAGCTTTCTTT.

The CDR3 nucleotides are TGTGCCTTCCGGGACAAGAATTCACCCCTCCACTTT. Its protein product is CAFRDKNSPLHF. The chain couples TRBV30 to TRBJ1-6, with D maybe TRBD1 (6 bases). CDR3 length: 12 amino acids. Trimming removed 7 bases from V and 7 bases from J, with 11 bases in between. Per germline, CDR1 GTSNPN and CDR2 SVGIG (reference sequence). The whole variable domain, filled in from reference TRBV30 and TRBJ1-6, reads SQTIHQWPATLVQPVGSPLSLECTVEGTSNPNLYWYRQAAGRGLQLLFYSVGIGQISSEVPQNLSASRPQDRQFILSSKKLLLSDSGFYLCAFRDKNSPLHFGNGTRLTVT.

The chain links TRBV4-2 to TRBJ2-7; 8 nucleotides line up with TRBD1. The CDR3 runs to 16 residues. V gave up 1 base and J gave up 2 bases; unmatched junction bases: 7. Looked up from germline, CDR1 is LGHNA and CDR2 is YNFKEQ. CDR3 residues: CASSQGPGQGPYEQYF. The DNA of the CDR3 is TGTGCCAGCAGCCAAGGGCCCGGACAGGGTCCCTACGAGCAGTACTTC.

This chain uses TRBV6-5 with TRBJ2-7, with D maybe TRBD1 (5 bases). The V and J ends lost 0 bases and 7 bases respectively, with 10 bases between them. The CDR3 is 13 residues long. Germline CDR1 and CDR2: MNHEY and SVGAGI. The DNA for the CDR3 is TGTGCCAGCAGTTACTCGGTCAGGGATGAGCAGTACTTC. Residues: CASSYSVRDEQYF.

V gene TRBV5-8 combines with J gene TRBJ2-7; 10 bases are a match to TRBD1. V gave up 2 bases and J gave up 4 bases; unmatched junction bases: 6. The CDR3 has 15 residues. CDR1 is SGHTS, CDR2 YDEGEE, per germline. The CDR3 protein is CASSFSGTGVYEQYF. The CDR3 bases are TGTGCCAGCAGCTTTTCCGGGACAGGGGTGTACGAGCAGTACTTC.

The sample holds a few counts of this clone. V usage is TRBV29-1 and J usage is TRBJ1-1; 9 nucleotides match TRBD1. The germline V gene has CDR1 SQVTM and CDR2 ANQGSEA. The CDR3 spans 15 residues. V shed 7 bases and J 1 base; nucleotides not matched to a gene: 10. The chain's CDR3 is CSGGAGQGKNTEAFF. The CDR3 DNA reads as TGCAGCGGCGGGGCGGGACAGGGAAAGAACACTGAAGCTTTCTTT. Combining the CDR3 with reference TRBV29-1 and TRBJ1-1 gives the whole variable domain SAVISQKPSRDICQRGTSLTIQCQVDSQVTMMFWYRQQPGQSLTLIATANQGSEATYESGFVIDKFPISRPNLTFSTLTVSNMSPEDSSIYLCSGGAGQGKNTEAFFGQGTRLTVV.

The V and J genes are TRBV5-5 and TRBJ2-5; D may be TRBD1 (5 bases). This CDR3 spans 13 amino acids. Trimming took 1 base from V and 4 from J, leaving 8 bases between them. Looked up from germline, CDR1 is SGHKS and CDR2 is YYEKEE (reference sequence). The CDR3 nucleotides read TGTGCCAGCAGCTTGTCAGGGTTAGAGACCCAGTACTTC. It is translated as CASSLSGLETQYF.

The chain uses TRBV2 and TRBJ2-5; a possible D gene is TRBD2 (6 bases). Between the trimmed V and J ends, which lost 3 bases and 2 bases, there was a span of 13 bases. The CDR3 covers 15 residues. Germline-derived CDR1 and CDR2 are SNHLY and FYNNEI. CDR3 protein: CASSEGGSPQETQYF. The CDR3 coding sequence is TGTGCCAGCAGTGAGGGGGGATCTCCGCAAGAGACCCAGTACTTC.

The chain recombines TRBV29-1 with TRBJ2-5, with D perhaps TRBD2 (5 bases). Trimming removed 3 bases from V and 5 bases from J, with 10 bases in between. Germline CDR1 SQVTM, CDR2 ANQGSEA. The CDR3 is 12 residues long. Here the CDR3 reads CSVDRGGETQYF. The CDR3 DNA is TGCAGCGTTGACCGGGGTGGCGAGACCCAGTACTTC.

This clone was recorded a few times. V usage is TRBV7-9 and J usage is TRBJ2-7; no reliable D call. This CDR3 has 13 amino acids. The ends were cut back, 4 bases at V and 3 bases at J, with 10 bases in the middle. Germline CDR1 is SEHNR and CDR2 is FQNEAQ (reference sequence). As DNA, the CDR3 is TGTGCCAGCAGCTCTTCAGGTGACTACGAGCAGTACTTC. Translated: CASSSSGDYEQYF.

CDR3 region: CASSRPSGGSYEQYF. The CDR3 DNA is TGTGCCAGCTCACGGCCCAGCGGGGGGTCCTACGAGCAGTACTTC. V gene TRBV18 combines with J gene TRBJ2-7, with 9 bases fitting TRBD2. The CDR3 consists of 15 residues. Losses at the gene ends were 4 bases for V and 1 base for J; bases not matched to a gene: 5. Germline V gene data show CDR1 as KGHSH and CDR2 as LQKENI. Looking up the rest from reference TRBV18 and TRBJ2-7 gives the full variable domain: NAGVMQNPRHLVRRRGQEARLRCSPMKGHSHVYWYRQLPEEGLKFMVYLQKENIIDESGMPKERFSAEFPKEGPSILRIQQVVRGDSAAYFCASSRPSGGSYEQYFGPGTRLTVT.

The genes are TRBV4-2 and TRBJ2-3; 14 nucleotides match TRBD2. This CDR3 spans 19 amino acids. Per the germline V gene, CDR1 is LGHNA and CDR2 is YNFKEQ. V gave up 4 bases and J gave up 0 bases; unmatched junction bases: 9. The CDR3 here is CASSRLGLAGALSTDTQYF. The DNA of the CDR3 is TGTGCCAGCAGCCGACTGGGACTAGCGGGGGCCCTTAGCACAGATACGCAGTATTTT.

The J gene is TRBJ2-7, the V gene TRBV6-1; 9 bases line up with TRBD1. The length of the CDR3 is 15 residues. V gave up 6 bases and J gave up 5 bases; unmatched junction bases: 11. CDR1 is MNHNS, CDR2 SASEGT, per germline. CDR3 in DNA: TGTGCCAGCAGAGGTCGGGGACAGGGCCTTGACGAGCAGTACTTC. Its protein product is CASRGRGQGLDEQYF.